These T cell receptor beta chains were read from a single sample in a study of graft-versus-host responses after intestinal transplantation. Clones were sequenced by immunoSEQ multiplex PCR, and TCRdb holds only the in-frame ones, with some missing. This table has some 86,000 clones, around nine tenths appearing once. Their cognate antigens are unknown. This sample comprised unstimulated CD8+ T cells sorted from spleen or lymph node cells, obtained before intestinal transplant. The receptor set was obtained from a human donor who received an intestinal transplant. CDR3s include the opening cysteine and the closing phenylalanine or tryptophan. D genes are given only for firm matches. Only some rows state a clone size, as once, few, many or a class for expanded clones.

TGTGCCAGCAGCCCGAGGCGCCCCGGGACTATAAGCACAGATACGCAGTATTTT,CASSPRRPGTISTDTQYF,TRBJ2-3,TRBD2,NA,TRBV7-9
TGTGCCAGCAGCCCAGAAGCGGGAACCTATGAGCAGTTCTTC,CASSPEAGTYEQFF,TRBJ2-1,TRBD2,NA,TRBV7-9
TGTGCCAGCGCCCCAGGGGTCTACAATGAGCAGTTCTTC,CASAPGVYNEQFF,TRBJ2-1,NA,NA,TRBV6-5
TGTGCCAGCAGCCCGGATTTTCTTGGGACTGAAGCTTTCTTT,CASSPDFLGTEAFF,TRBJ1-1,NA,NA,TRBV6-5
TGTGCCAGCAGCCCGGACTACCCCAACTACAATGAGCAGTTCTTC,CASSPDYPNYNEQFF,TRBJ2-1,NA,NA,TRBV4-2
TGTGCCAGCAGCTTACTGACAGGGGGCTACCTCTCTGGGGCCAACGTCCTGACTTTC,CASSLLTGGYLSGANVLTF,TRBJ2-6,TRBD1,NA,TRBV7-3
TGTGCCAGCAGCTCCCAACTGACTAGCGGGGGCTCCTACAATGAGCAGTTCTTC,CASSSQLTSGGSYNEQFF,TRBJ2-1,TRBD2,NA,TRBV11-2
TGTGCCAGCAGCGGACATGCCACCGGGGAGCTGTTTTTT,CASSGHATGELFF,TRBJ2-2,NA,NA,TRBV9
TGTGCCAGCAGTTTATTCTCCCCGGGACTAGCGGTCTACAATGAGCAGTTCTTC,CASSLFSPGLAVYNEQFF,TRBJ2-1,TRBD2,NA,TRBV27
TGTGCCAGCAGCGTAATGGGACAGGGAAAGAACACTGAAGCTTTCTTT,CASSVMGQGKNTEAFF,TRBJ1-1,TRBD1,NA,TRBV7-9
TGCAGCGTGGAACAGGGGGCGAGTAGTCGATTAAACTACAATGAGCAGTTCTTC,CSVEQGASSRLNYNEQFF,TRBJ2-1,TRBD1,NA,TRBV29-1
TGTGCCAATTCTAAGGCGGGGGACGAGGATAGCAATCAGCCCCAGCATTTT,CANSKAGDEDSNQPQHF,TRBJ1-5,NA,NA,TRBV6-4
TGTGCCAGCAGCTCCACCTACGAGCAGTACTTC,CASSSTYEQYF,TRBJ2-7,NA,NA,TRBV11-2
TGTGCTAGTGCCCCGACGAGCGGGAGTGACACAGATACGCAGTATTTT,CASAPTSGSDTDTQYF,TRBJ2-3,TRBD2,NA,TRBV12-5
TGTGCCAGCAGACTAGCGGGTATCGGCTACGAGCAGTACTTC,CASRLAGIGYEQYF,TRBJ2-7,TRBD2,NA,TRBV28
TGTGCCAGCAGCTGGGGACAGGGGATGGATGAAGCTTTCTTT,CASSWGQGMDEAFF,TRBJ1-1,TRBD1,few,TRBV7-9
TGTGCCAGCAGCCCGAGACTAGCGTTGGCGGAAGAGACCCAGTACTTC,CASSPRLALAEETQYF,TRBJ2-5,TRBD2,NA,TRBV7-6
TGTGCCAGCAGCTTAAAACCCGAACCCACAGATACGCAGTATTTT,CASSLKPEPTDTQYF,TRBJ2-3,NA,NA,TRBV7-3
TGTGCCAGTAGTATCCTGGGACCTTCATATGGCTACACCTTC,CASSILGPSYGYTF,TRBJ1-2,NA,NA,TRBV19
TGTGCCAGCAGTAGGACAGGGCGACTATTTGGCTACACCTTC,CASSRTGRLFGYTF,TRBJ1-2,TRBD1,NA,TRBV27
TGCGCCAGCAGCTTGGGCCGAAACGGGTTTAACTATGGCTACACCTTC,CASSLGRNGFNYGYTF,TRBJ1-2,NA,few,TRBV5-1
TGTGCCAGCTCGACAGCGGGGACGACTGAAGCTTTCTTT,CASSTAGTTEAFF,TRBJ1-1,NA,NA,TRBV6-5